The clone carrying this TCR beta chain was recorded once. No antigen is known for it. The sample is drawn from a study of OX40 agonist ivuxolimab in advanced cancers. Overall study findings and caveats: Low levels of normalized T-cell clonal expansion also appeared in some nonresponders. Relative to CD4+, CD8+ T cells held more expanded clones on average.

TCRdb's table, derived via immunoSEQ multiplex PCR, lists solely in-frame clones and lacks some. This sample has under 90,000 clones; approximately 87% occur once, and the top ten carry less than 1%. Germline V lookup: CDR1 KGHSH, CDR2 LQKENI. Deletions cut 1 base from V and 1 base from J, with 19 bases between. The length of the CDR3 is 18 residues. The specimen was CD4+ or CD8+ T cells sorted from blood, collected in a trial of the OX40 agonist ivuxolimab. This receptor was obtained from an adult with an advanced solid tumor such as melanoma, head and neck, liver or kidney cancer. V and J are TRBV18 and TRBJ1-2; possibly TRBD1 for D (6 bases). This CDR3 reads CASSPRNGGQSINYGYTF. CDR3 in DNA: TGTGCCAGCTCACCACGGAACGGAGGACAGTCGATTAACTATGGCTACACCTTC.